Listed below are T cell receptor beta chains from one sample, sequenced in a study of human T cells and chemical hapten exposure. TCRdb re-called the RACE reads with MiXCR, one entry per CDR3 protein. The sample has roughly 140,000 distinct CDR3 sequences; about 12% are singletons. The input for sequencing was whole blood, taken in connection with sensitization to the hapten diphenylcyclopropenone (DPC). These TCRs come from a woman in her 50s with alopecia areata. Some clones in this sample may be carry-over from other donors' samples. Both conserved end residues are part of each CDR3. The D gene is left open where the match is weak. Clone size is shown for a subset of rows, as once, few, many or a class of expanded clone.

d_call,clone_size,j_call,v_call,cdr3_aa,cdr3_nt
TRBD2,NA,TRBJ2-5,TRBV20-1,CSASLLAGGYQETQYF,TGCAGTGCTAGTCTACTAGCGGGAGGGTACCAAGAGACCCAGTACTTC
NA,few,TRBJ1-1,TRBV29-1,CSVDPDSVPVIGTEAFF,TGCAGCGTTGACCCCGACAGCGTCCCCGTGATTGGCACTGAAGCTTTCTTT
NA,NA,TRBJ1-1,TRBV6-5,CASSTSGTNTEAFF,TGTGCCAGCAGCACATCAGGGACGAACACTGAAGCTTTCTTT
TRBD1,NA,TRBJ1-2,TRBV27,CASSLQGLYGYTF,TGTGCCAGCAGCCTACAGGGGCTCTATGGCTACACCTTC
NA,NA,TRBJ2-5,TRBV7-9,CASRSTETQYF,TGTGCCAGCAGGTCAACGGAGACCCAGTACTTC
NA,few,TRBJ2-7,TRBV3-1,CASSKQLGIDEQYF,TGTGCCAGCAGCAAACAACTAGGGATCGACGAGCAGTACTTC
NA,many,TRBJ2-6,TRBV19,CASSIAGASSGANVLTF,TGTGCCAGTAGTATAGCAGGGGCGAGCTCTGGGGCCAACGTCCTGACTTTC
TRBD1,NA,TRBJ1-2,TRBV5-5,CASSLAPGTGGYTF,TGTGCCAGCAGCTTGGCGCCGGGGACAGGCGGCTACACCTTC
NA,many,TRBJ1-5,TRBV5-1,CASSLGSNQPQHF,TGCGCCAGCAGCTTGGGGAGCAATCAGCCCCAGCATTTT
NA,NA,TRBJ2-1,TRBV3-1,CASSLSGNEQFF,TGTGCCAGCAGCCTTTCGGGGAATGAGCAGTTCTTC
NA,NA,TRBJ2-2,TRBV7-2,CASSLKRTRGELFF,TGTGCCAGCAGCTTAAAACGGACGCGCGGGGAGCTGTTTTTT
NA,NA,TRBJ2-7,TRBV20-1,CSANQVTYEQYF,TGCAGTGCGAATCAGGTTACCTACGAGCAGTACTTC
TRBD2,few,TRBJ2-1,TRBV12-3/TRBV12-4,CASTFRASGRTRYNEQFF,TGTGCCAGCACTTTTAGGGCTAGCGGGAGGACAAGGTACAATGAGCAGTTCTTC
NA,NA,TRBJ1-1,TRBV24-1,CATSADGTTEAFF,TGTGCCACCAGCGCAGACGGCACCACTGAAGCTTTCTTT
NA,few,TRBJ2-5,TRBV24-1,CATSDFSQTQETQYF,TGTGCCACCAGTGATTTTTCCCAGACGCAAGAGACCCAGTACTTC
TRBD2,many,TRBJ2-3,TRBV19,CASLYPGLVTDTQYF,TGTGCCAGTCTATACCCGGGACTAGTCACAGATACGCAGTATTTT
NA,NA,TRBJ2-1,TRBV30,CAWSVRLDNEQFF,TGTGCCTGGAGTGTACGGCTGGACAATGAGCAGTTCTTC
TRBD1,few,TRBJ2-5,TRBV12-3/TRBV12-4,CASSFGDRDQETQYF,TGTGCCAGCAGTTTCGGGGACAGAGATCAAGAGACCCAGTACTTC
NA,NA,TRBJ1-3,TRBV28,CASSPGPALETPYIF,NA
NA,NA,TRBJ1-2,TRBV10-3,CAISDVGGGYGYTF,TGTGCCATCAGTGACGTTGGGGGCGGCTATGGCTACACCTTC
TRBD1,NA,TRBJ1-4,TRBV12-3/TRBV12-4,CASNLGQVKEKLFF,TGTGCCAGCAACCTCGGACAGGTTAAGGAAAAACTGTTTTTT
NA,many,TRBJ2-7,TRBV19,CASSFRGSYEQYF,TGTGCCAGTAGTTTCCGGGGATCCTACGAGCAGTACTTC
TRBD2,few,TRBJ2-1,TRBV29-1,CSVGAGVSYNEQFF,TGCAGCGTTGGCGCGGGAGTTTCCTACAATGAGCAGTTCTTC
NA,many,TRBJ1-6,TRBV2,CASSVDRINSPLHF,TGTGCCAGCAGCGTTGACAGGATTAATTCACCCCTCCACTTT
TRBD2,NA,TRBJ2-2,TRBV9,CASSVRTSFNTGELFF,TGTGCCAGCAGCGTCCGGACTAGCTTTAACACCGGGGAGCTGTTTTTT
NA,few,TRBJ2-5,TRBV9,CASSRTNLQETQYF,TGTGCCAGCAGCAGGACAAACCTCCAAGAGACCCAGTACTTC
TRBD1,NA,TRBJ1-5,TRBV12-3/TRBV12-4,CASNQGGSNQPQHF,TGTGCCAGCAATCAGGGGGGGTCCAATCAGCCCCAGCATTTT
TRBD1,many,TRBJ1-2,TRBV18,CASSQTGQAYGYTF,TGTGCCAGCTCACAAACGGGACAGGCCTATGGCTACACCTTC
NA,few,TRBJ2-7,TRBV2,CASSRDVYEQYF,TGTGCCAGCAGCCGGGACGTCTACGAGCAGTACTTC
NA,few,TRBJ2-7,TRBV7-6,CASSLWGAYSYEQYF,TGTGCCAGCAGCTTATGGGGGGCTTACTCCTACGAGCAGTACTTC
TRBD1,NA,TRBJ2-3,TRBV28,CASSSTGTGVRADTQYF,TGTGCCAGCAGTAGTACCGGGACAGGGGTTCGGGCAGATACGCAGTATTTT
TRBD2,few,TRBJ2-1,TRBV9,CASSVGGLAGDNEQFF,TGTGCCAGCAGCGTAGGGGGGCTAGCGGGAGACAATGAGCAGTTCTTC
NA,NA,TRBJ1-2,TRBV4-2,CASSQDPAGALANYGYTF,TGTGCCAGCAGCCAAGATCCGGCAGGGGCCCTTGCTAACTATGGCTACACCTTC
TRBD2,NA,TRBJ2-3,TRBV7-2,CASSWVAGGPDTQYF,TGTGCCAGCAGCTGGGTAGCGGGAGGGCCAGATACGCAGTATTTT
NA,NA,TRBJ1-5,TRBV20-1,CSAPVGGRDQPQHF,TGCAGTGCGCCCGTGGGGGGGCGCGATCAGCCCCAGCATTTT
TRBD2,NA,TRBJ2-2,TRBV11-3,CASSALAGLNTGELFF,TGTGCCAGCAGCGCGTTAGCGGGACTGAACACCGGGGAGCTGTTTTTT